Below are 21 T cell receptor beta chains sequenced from a single sample in a study of Ad26.COV2.S vaccination and SARS-CoV-2 variants. Some clones are missing from TCRdb's copy, which holds only in-frame ones; the method was immunoSEQ multiplex PCR. The sample includes 290,000 or so clones, around 87% of them seen just once. Sample treatment: some 20 received Ad26.COV2.S at low or high dose, single or two shots; several received placebo; per-sample allocation not given. The study sampled participants on day 63 after the first vaccine or placebo injection. Material: peripheral blood, obtained in a trial of Ad26.COV2.S vaccine versus placebo. Source of these receptors: a person between 18 and 65 years old who received the Ad26.COV2.S COVID-19 vaccine or a placebo.

J is TRBJ2-5 and V is TRBV1; the table calls TRBD2, which could not be checked here. TRBV1 has pseudogene status. The CDR3 consists of 14 residues. The chain's CDR3 is CTSSLAGGFETQYF. The DNA for the CDR3 is TGCACCAGCAGCCTAGCGGGAGGCTTCGAGACCCAGTACTTC.

This clone came up a few times. The gene calls are TRBV3-1 (or the pseudogene TRBV3-2) and TRBJ1-1; D remains ambiguous. CDR3 length: 11 residues. Trimming cost V 4 bases and J 3 bases, with 3 bases left between them. Germline V gene sequence: CDR1 LGHDT, CDR2 YNNKEL (reference sequence). CDR3 sequence: CASSPDTEAFF. The CDR3, as DNA: TGTGCCAGCAGCCCGGACACTGAAGCTTTCTTT.

V is TRBV28 and J is TRBJ1-4, with D uncertain. V dropped 2 bases and J dropped 8 bases, with 12 bases sitting between them. There are 14 residues in the CDR3. Germline V gene lookup returns CDR1 MDHEN and CDR2 SYDVKM. CDR3 DNA sequence: TGTGCCAGCAGTTTAGGTCTTGGTGGGGAAAAACTGTTTTTT. Its translation: CASSLGLGGEKLFF.

This clone was counted between two and nine times. The chain uses TRBV5-1 and TRBJ2-4; 7 bases line up with TRBD1. Germline loops: CDR1 SGHRS, CDR2 YFSETQ. V lost 0 bases, J lost 7 bases, and 7 bases stayed unmatched. This CDR3 is built from 15 residues. The CDR3 DNA reads TGCGCCAGCAGCTTGGAAGGGGGCAAGAGGAACATTCAGTACTTC. This encodes CASSLEGGKRNIQYF.

The chain uses TRBV11-2 and TRBJ2-5; TRBD2 agrees at 9 bases. J was trimmed by 5 bases and V by 1 base; bases with no gene match: 5. The CDR3 totals 15 residues. The germline CDR1 and CDR2 sequences are SGHAT and FQNNGV. CDR3 in DNA: TGTGCCAGCAGCTTAGGGGCGGGGGGGCCCGAGACCCAGTACTTC. Amino acids: CASSLGAGGPETQYF.

This chain's CDR3 is CASSVSGTEPNQPQHF. The DNA of the CDR3 is TGTGCCAGCAGTGTCTCCGGGACGGAACCTAATCAGCCCCAGCATTTT. V and J are TRBV6-1 and TRBJ1-5; D perhaps matches TRBD1 (5 bases). The germline gives CDR1 MNHNS, CDR2 SASEGT. The V end lost 4 bases, the J end lost 4 bases, and 17 bases lay between the germline ends. This CDR3 contains 16 residues.

J is TRBJ2-1 and V is TRBV9; D might be TRBD1 or TRBD2, each matching 5 bases. The germline V gene has CDR1 SGDLS and CDR2 YYNGEE. V dropped 4 bases and J dropped 4 bases, with 15 bases sitting between them. The CDR3 extends over 15 amino acids. The CDR3 bases are TGTGCCAGCAGCTCCCGGGACGGACTTTACAATGAGCAGTTCTTC. It encodes CASSSRDGLYNEQFF.

The chain couples TRBV7-2 to TRBJ1-2; D gene ambiguous. Trimming removed 4 bases from V and 10 bases from J, with 16 bases in between. CDR3 size: 13 residues. The germline CDR1 and CDR2 sequences are SGHTA and FQGNSA. The CDR3 nucleotides read TGTGCCAGCAGCTCCCCTCCCCGCAGAGACTACACCTTC. This sequence encodes CASSSPPRRDYTF. Complete variable domain (other parts from reference TRBV7-2 and TRBJ1-2): GAGVSQSPSNKVTEKGKDVELRCDPISGHTALYWYRQSLGQGLEFLIYFQGNSAPDKSGLPSDRFSAERTGGSVSTLTIQRTQQEDSAVYLCASSSPPRRDYTFGSGTRLTVV.

The V call is TRBV3-1 (or the pseudogene TRBV3-2), the J call TRBJ2-7; possible D gene TRBD2, 6 bases. The CDR3 totals 15 residues. Per germline, CDR1 LGHDT and CDR2 YNNKEL (reference sequence). Between the trimmed V and J ends, which lost 0 bases and 9 bases, there was a span of 18 bases. The CDR3 reads CASSQEGRRGSGQYF. DNA for the CDR3: TGTGCCAGCAGCCAAGAGGGTAGGAGGGGAAGTGGGCAGTACTTC.

This chain uses TRBV7-2 with TRBJ2-1, with 9 nucleotides matching TRBD2. Germline CDR1 and CDR2: SGHTA and FQGNSA. J was trimmed by 8 bases and V by 3 bases; bases with no gene match: 11. CDR3 length equals 16 residues. In DNA, the CDR3 is TGTGCCAGCAGCTTGGAGTGGGTAGCGGGGGTGTATGAGCAGTTCTTC. This translates into CASSLEWVAGVYEQFF.

CDR3: CASRGVTGEGTEAFF. CDR3 bases: TGTGCCAGCAGGGGAGTGACAGGCGAGGGGACTGAAGCTTTCTTT. The rearrangement joins TRBV6-5 to TRBJ1-1; D might be TRBD1 (6 bases). From germline, CDR1 is MNHEY and CDR2 SVGAGI. Trimming pared 6 bases from V and 5 bases from J, leaving 19 bases between. This CDR3 has 15 amino acids.

This clone showed up just once. The CDR3 DNA reads as TGTGCCAGCAGTGACGGACCGGGACAGGAATATGGCTACACCTTC. Translating it yields CASSDGPGQEYGYTF. The rearrangement links TRBV6-4 to TRBJ1-2, with 8 bases fitting TRBD1. Germline CDR1 reads MRHNA; CDR2 reads SNTAGT. Trimming took 2 bases from V and 5 from J; bases not matched to a gene: 7. The CDR3 has 15 amino acids.

The CDR3: CATSAVQETQYF. The CDR3 DNA reads as TGTGCCACCAGCGCGGTACAAGAGACCCAGTACTTC. The genes are TRBV15 and TRBJ2-5; D gene uncertain. Germline loops: CDR1 LNHNV, CDR2 YYDKDF (reference sequence). The CDR3 is 12 amino acids. Trimming took 5 bases from V and 2 from J, leaving 6 bases between them.

The chain employs TRBV3-1 (or the pseudogene TRBV3-2) and TRBJ2-1; 10 nucleotides line up with TRBD1. The CDR3 sequence is 15 residues long. CDR1 is LGHDT, CDR2 YNNKEL, per germline (reference sequence). V was clipped by 0 bases and J by 10 bases; unmatched bases: 6. The CDR3 DNA reads as TGTGCCAGCAGCCAAGAAGGGACAGGGGTCGTCGAGCAGTTCTTC. It codes for CASSQEGTGVVEQFF.

The rearrangement links TRBV5-1 to TRBJ1-4; D is possibly TRBD1 (5 bases). The CDR3 has 15 residues. CDR1 and CDR2 from the germline V gene are SGHRS and YFSETQ. V lost 1 base, J lost 4 bases, and 11 bases lay in between. CDR3 nucleotide sequence: TGCGCCAGCAGCTTGAGAGGGACCCTTAATGAAAAACTGTTTTTT. As protein: CASSLRGTLNEKLFF.

The rearrangement links TRBV6-5 to TRBJ1-5; 7 nucleotides align to TRBD1. The CDR3 is 13 residues long. Germline V lookup: CDR1 MNHEY, CDR2 SVGAGI. The trim removed 7 bases at V and 7 bases at J, leaving 7 bases unmatched. The DNA of the CDR3 is TGTGCCAGCACGAAGGGGGCGGGACAGCCCCAGCATTTT. It translates to CASTKGAGQPQHF.

In its sample, this clone was seen once. This chain joins TRBV5-4 and TRBJ2-7, with D tentatively TRBD2 (5 bases). Germline values: CDR1 SGHNT, CDR2 YYREEE (reference sequence). The ends were cut back, 3 bases at V and 5 bases at J, with 15 bases in the middle. The CDR3 contains 14 residues. CDR3 DNA sequence: TGTGCCAGCAGCTGGGCGACCTCCGGGAACGAGCAGTACTTC. Translating it yields CASSWATSGNEQYF.

This clone was recorded a few times. V gene TRBV27 combines with J gene TRBJ1-6; D gene uncertain. The CDR3 spans 14 residues. V dropped 8 bases and J dropped 0 bases, with 8 bases sitting between them. The germline V gene encodes CDR1 MNHEY and CDR2 SMNVEV (reference sequence). This chain's CDR3 is CASGRDSYNSPLHF. The CDR3 region has the DNA TGTGCCAGCGGAAGAGACTCCTATAATTCACCCCTCCACTTT.

The CDR3 nucleotides read TGTGCCAGCAGTTACTCAGGCAGCTCCTCTGGAAACACCATATATTTT. It codes for CASSYSGSSSGNTIYF. The chain links TRBV6-2 or TRBV6-3 to TRBJ1-3; D call uncertain. Trimming removed 0 bases at V and 0 bases at J, with 9 bases between. The CDR3 runs 16 residues. The germline CDR1 and CDR2 sequences are MNHEY and SVGEGT.

This chain connects TRBV10-3 to TRBJ1-2, with unresolved D. The CDR3 loop spans 13 amino acids. V shed 2 bases and J shed 3 bases, with 7 bases lying between them. From germline, CDR1 is ENHRY and CDR2 SYGVKD. Written as DNA, the CDR3 is TGTGCCATCAGTGAGGAGGAGGACTATGGCTACACCTTC. Translated, it gives CAISEEEDYGYTF.

This chain connects TRBV19 to TRBJ2-7, with TRBD1 matching 9 bases. In germline, CDR1 is LNHDA, CDR2 SQIVND (reference sequence). The CDR3 is 15 amino acids. J lost 2 bases, V lost 6 bases, and 8 bases had no gene match. The CDR3 loop reads CASRYRTGATYEQYF. The DNA for the CDR3 is TGTGCCAGTAGGTATCGGACAGGGGCCACCTACGAGCAGTACTTC. Full variable domain (missing parts from reference TRBV19 and TRBJ2-7): DGGITQSPKYLFRKEGQNVTLSCEQNLNHDAMYWYRQDPGQGLRLIYYSQIVNDFQKGDIAEGYSVSREKKESFPLTVTSAQKNPTAFYLCASRYRTGATYEQYFGPGTRLTVT.